This record covers a single T cell receptor (beta chain). The treatment here: randomized to nivolumab then ipilimumab (arm A) or the reverse (arm B). Patients had received no earlier DNA-damaging chemotherapy. Sorted cells were live CD3+CD8+, lacking CD19 and CD56, from PBMCs. Some clones are missing from TCRdb's copy, which holds only in-frame ones; the method was immunoSEQ multiplex PCR. The profile shows about 27,000 clones, 60% to 80% of them singletons. The data were taken from a study of sequential checkpoint blockade in melanoma. Overall study: Randomization was 1:1 between first-line nivolumab→ipilimumab and ipilimumab→nivolumab. Both treatment sequences were followed by maintenance nivolumab.

This specimen was CD8+ T cells sorted from blood (inferred from file names), taken from a patient given nivolumab and ipilimumab in sequence. The clonotype originates from a human donor with melanoma.

The CDR3 loop reads CASSRGGTEAFF. The CDR3 DNA reads TGTGCCAGCAGTCGAGGGGGCACTGAAGCTTTCTTT. The genes are TRBV27 and TRBJ1-1, with a possible D match to TRBD1 (6 bases). The germline V gene has CDR1 MNHEY and CDR2 SMNVEV (reference sequence). Trimming pared 5 bases from V and 4 bases from J, leaving 8 bases between. The CDR3 contains 12 residues.